These 13 T cell receptor beta chains share one sample of origin, sequenced in a study of T cells after yellow fever vaccination (dated by TCRdb to between 2019 and 2020). The treatment or condition label here, explained by the study, means: live attenuated yellow fever vaccine strain. To prepare the library, 5' RACE was applied. The sequencing machine was an Illumina NovaSeq 6000. Starting from the raw public reads, TCRdb applied fastp trimming at Q25, assembled clones with MiXCR and retained in-frame beta chains. For every CDR3 protein sequence, its rows merge into one entry that carries the most common genes and DNA. In all, the sample holds under 200,000 distinct CDR3 sequences, and 11% of those were seen once. Of the sample, about 38% falls within the top ten clones. The sequencing used CD8+ T cells sorted from PBMCs, collected 15 days after the yellow fever booster vaccination. The receptor set was obtained from a man between 18 and 29 years old who received the YFV17D yellow fever vaccine.

The chain employs TRBV27 and TRBJ2-7; D is unresolved. Trimming removed 4 bases at V and 4 bases at J, with 11 bases between. This CDR3 is built from 13 residues. Germline V CDR1 and CDR2: MNHEY, SMNVEV (reference sequence). The CDR3 bases are TGTGCCAGCAGTTATCAGGTTGAGTACGAGCAGTACTTC. Its translation: CASSYQVEYEQYF.

The chain is built from TRBV5-1 and TRBJ2-7; tentative D call: TRBD2 (6 bases). CDR3 length equals 12 residues. CDR1 and CDR2 from the germline V gene are SGHRS and YFSETQ. Trimming removed 1 base at V and 7 bases at J, with 9 bases between. The CDR3 region is CASSLRGREQYF. DNA of the CDR3: TGCGCCAGCAGCTTGCGGGGGAGAGAGCAGTACTTC.

At least ten counts were recorded for this clonotype. J is TRBJ2-7 and V is TRBV12-3 or TRBV12-4; 8 bases agree with TRBD2. V lost 5 bases, J lost 3 bases, and 6 bases stayed unmatched. The CDR3 loop spans 14 amino acids. The CDR3, as DNA: TGTGCCAGCAGTCCGGGGACTAGAGGCTACGAGCAGTACTTC. Amino acids: CASSPGTRGYEQYF.

The chain is built from TRBV6-5 and TRBJ1-2; the D gene is possibly TRBD1 (5 bases). The CDR3 consists of 19 residues. The V and J ends lost 1 base and 0 bases respectively, with 21 bases between them. Germline assignment: CDR1 MNHEY and CDR2 SVGAGI. The CDR3 nucleotides are TGTGCCAGCAGTTACTACCATGGGGGGACCGGACTACCTAACTATGGCTACACCTTC. The encoded protein is CASSYYHGGTGLPNYGYTF.

This sequence joins TRBV4-2 and TRBJ2-3; D is possibly TRBD2 (7 bases). CDR3 length: 16 amino acids. Trimming shortened V by 0 bases and J by 4 bases, and 14 bases separated the two germline ends. Germline V gene lookup returns CDR1 LGHNA and CDR2 YNFKEQ. In nucleotides, the CDR3 is TGTGCCAGCAGCCAAGAGAGGGGGGGGAGCGCAGATACGCAGTATTTT. This translates into CASSQERGGSADTQYF.

This clonotype has more than one count but fewer than ten. This chain joins TRBV4-3 and TRBJ1-2, with a weak D call TRBD1 (6 bases). The germline gives CDR1 LGHNA, CDR2 YSLEER. Trimming removed 0 bases at V and 4 bases at J, with 15 bases between. The CDR3 has 16 amino acids. In DNA, the CDR3 is TGCGCCAGCAGCCAAGACAGCACAGGGCCGTCCTATGGCTACACCTTC. Protein product: CASSQDSTGPSYGYTF.

This clonotype showed up just a few times. The V and J genes are TRBV11-2 and TRBJ2-5; D gene unclear. The V and J ends lost 2 bases and 7 bases respectively, with 8 bases between them. Germline CDR1 is SGHAT and CDR2 is FQNNGV. This CDR3 is built from 12 residues. The CDR3 here is CASSLPAGTQYF. The DNA for the CDR3 is TGTGCCAGCAGCTTACCCGCCGGGACCCAGTACTTC. Full variable domain (rest looked up from reference TRBV11-2 and TRBJ2-5): EAGVAQSPRYKIIEKRQSVAFWCNPISGHATLYWYQQILGQGPKLLIQFQNNGVVDDSQLPKDRFSAERLKGVDSTLKIQPAKLEDSAVYLCASSLPAGTQYFGPGTRLLVL.

V is TRBV9 and J is TRBJ2-3, with a tentative D call TRBD2 (6 bases). Trimming shortened V by 4 bases and J by 1 base, and 19 bases separated the two germline ends. From germline, CDR1 is SGDLS and CDR2 YYNGEE. This CDR3 comprises 17 residues. This chain's CDR3 is CASSPYKELAGTDTQYF. CDR3 bases: TGTGCCAGCAGCCCCTACAAGGAACTAGCAGGCACAGATACGCAGTATTTT.

This clonotype turned up a few times. The rearrangement links TRBV20-1 to TRBJ1-4; maybe TRBD1 (5 bases). This CDR3 has 15 residues. With 1 base removed from V and 3 bases from J, the gap between germline ends came to 12 bases. CDR1 and CDR2 from the germline V gene are DFQATT and SNEGSKA (reference sequence). The CDR3 bases are TGCAGTGCTAGAGCAAGGAGGGGCCCTAATGAAAAACTGTTTTTT. Translated: CSARARRGPNEKLFF.

This clonotype was found many times. The J gene is TRBJ2-5, the V gene TRBV12-3 or TRBV12-4, with 7 bases aligning to TRBD1. J gave up 5 bases and V 4 bases, and 13 bases lay outside the gene matches. The CDR3 runs 16 residues. DNA for the CDR3: TGTGCCAGCAGTTCGTTGACAGGGAGATTCGGGGAGACCCAGTACTTC. It translates to CASSSLTGRFGETQYF.

This chain uses TRBV6-1 with TRBJ2-2; 7 bases fit TRBD1. There are 14 residues in the CDR3. Germline CDR1 and CDR2: MNHNS and SASEGT. Trimming at V came to 7 bases and at J to 4 bases, leaving 6 bases not matched to a gene. The CDR3 DNA follows: TGTGCCAGCACCCCGCAGGGGGTCACCGGGGAGCTGTTTTTT. It specifies CASTPQGVTGELFF.

In its sample, this clonotype was seen a few times. The V and J genes are TRBV6-2 or TRBV6-3 and TRBJ1-4; 10 bases align to TRBD1. In germline, CDR1 is MNHEY, CDR2 SVGEGT. Unmatched junction bases numbered 9, after V lost 6 bases and J lost 8 bases. This CDR3 is 15 amino acids long. CDR3 sequence (DNA): TGTGCCAGCAGCAGAACGCCGGGACAGGGGGAAAAACTGTTTTTT. It yields the protein CASSRTPGQGEKLFF.

The rearrangement joins TRBV19 to TRBJ1-2, with TRBD1 as a possible D gene (6 bases). From germline, CDR1 is LNHDA and CDR2 SQIVND (reference sequence). V lost 7 bases and J lost 11, with 23 bases in between. The CDR3 totals 14 residues. The CDR3 coding sequence is TGTGCCAGTACCCCAGTGAGCGGGGGCGCGGAATACACCTTC. Amino acid sequence: CASTPVSGGAEYTF.